The present entry profiles one T cell receptor (beta chain) with its context. What it recognizes is unknown. Libraries of TCR beta came from quantitative 5'-RACE with molecular barcodes. In TCRdb, the 5' RACE reads were re-called with MiXCR into one record per CDR3 protein. Seen here are tens of thousands of distinct CDR3 sequences, 7.4% observed once, and the top ten hold about 8.1%. The data were taken from a study of CD8 T cells in ankylosing spondylitis. Germline V gene lookup returns CDR1 KGHSH and CDR2 LQKENI. The CDR3 sequence is 16 residues long. The V and J ends lost 1 base and 0 bases, in that order; junction bases with no gene match: 4. General study results and limits: What appeared characteristic of ankylosing spondylitis blood was a TCR beta motif of fewer than ten highly homologous variants. Disease-linked clones bore a CD8+ phenotype, appearing relatively rarely in peripheral blood. As reported, disease-linked clones showed significant enrichment in matched ankylosing spondylitis synovial fluid.

The material sequenced was blood, either unsorted or a sorted T cell fraction (not recorded which). This TCR derives from a female donor with ankylosing spondylitis or in good health (not recorded which). The chain joins TRBV18 to TRBJ2-3; 7 nucleotides align to TRBD1. The CDR3 DNA reads TGTGCCAGCTCACCACGACAGGGTCGTAGCACAGATACGCAGTATTTT. This codes for CASSPRQGRSTDTQYF.